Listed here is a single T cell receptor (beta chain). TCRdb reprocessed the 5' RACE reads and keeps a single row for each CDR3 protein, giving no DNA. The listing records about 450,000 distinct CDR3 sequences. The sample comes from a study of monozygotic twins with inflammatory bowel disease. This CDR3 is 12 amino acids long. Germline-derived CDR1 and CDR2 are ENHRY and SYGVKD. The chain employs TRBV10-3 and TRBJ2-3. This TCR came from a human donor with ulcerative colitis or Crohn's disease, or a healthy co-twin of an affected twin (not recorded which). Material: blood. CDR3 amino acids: CATAFGSDTQYF.